The source of this TCR beta chain is a study of blood T cell repertoires in COVID-19. Study as a whole: In each case, the material was cDNA or gDNA derived from T cells, B-cell-depleted T cells, or PBMCs.

Original methodology: Quantification of nucleated cells was approximated via reference gene primer amplification. TCRdb keeps only in-frame clones here, not all; method: immunoSEQ multiplex PCR. D and trimming come from the DNA, and the V and J calls and clone size come from that table. The table lists nearly 90,000 clones, 88% of them singletons. This CDR3 has 21 residues. CDR1 is MNHEY, CDR2 SVGEGT, per germline. The ends lost 2 bases at V and 0 bases at J; junction bases unmatched: 17. The receptor's source is a man older than 75 with acute or convalescent COVID-19. The V call is TRBV6-2 or TRBV6-3, the J call TRBJ2-1; 9 bases fit TRBD2. The sample was peripheral blood. CDR3 coding DNA: TGTGCCAGCAGTTACACATTAGCGGGGGATTCCCGTTTCAGCTCCTACAATGAGCAGTTCTTC. Translating it yields CASSYTLAGDSRFSSYNEQFF.